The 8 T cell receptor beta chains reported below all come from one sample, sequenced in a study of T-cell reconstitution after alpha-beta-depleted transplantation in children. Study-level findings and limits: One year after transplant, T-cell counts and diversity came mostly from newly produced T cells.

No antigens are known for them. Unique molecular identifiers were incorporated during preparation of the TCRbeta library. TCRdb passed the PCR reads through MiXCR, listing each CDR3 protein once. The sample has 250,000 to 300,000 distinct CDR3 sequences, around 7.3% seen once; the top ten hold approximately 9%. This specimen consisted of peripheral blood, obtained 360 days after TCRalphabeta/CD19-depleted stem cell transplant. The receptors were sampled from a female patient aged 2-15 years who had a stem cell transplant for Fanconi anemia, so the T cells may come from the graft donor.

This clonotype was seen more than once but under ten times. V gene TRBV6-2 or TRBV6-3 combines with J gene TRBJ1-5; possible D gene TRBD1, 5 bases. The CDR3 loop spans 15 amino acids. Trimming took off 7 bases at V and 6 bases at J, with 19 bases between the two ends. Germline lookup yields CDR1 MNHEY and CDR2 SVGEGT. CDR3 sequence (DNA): TGTGCCAGCACTCGGGGGATGGAACGAGGTCAGCCCCAGCATTTT. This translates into CASTRGMERGQPQHF.

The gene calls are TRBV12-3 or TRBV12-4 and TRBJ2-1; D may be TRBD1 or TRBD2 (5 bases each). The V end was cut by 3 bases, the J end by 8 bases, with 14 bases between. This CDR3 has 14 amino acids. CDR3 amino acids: CASSFWGFSDEQFF. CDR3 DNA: TGTGCCAGCAGTTTTTGGGGGTTTTCGGATGAGCAGTTCTTC.

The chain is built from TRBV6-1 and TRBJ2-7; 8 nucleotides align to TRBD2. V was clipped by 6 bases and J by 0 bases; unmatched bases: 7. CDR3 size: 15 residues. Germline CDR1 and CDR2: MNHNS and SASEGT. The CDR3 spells CASSVAGKSSYEQYF. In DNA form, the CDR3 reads TGTGCCAGCAGCGTAGCGGGGAAGAGCTCCTACGAGCAGTACTTC.

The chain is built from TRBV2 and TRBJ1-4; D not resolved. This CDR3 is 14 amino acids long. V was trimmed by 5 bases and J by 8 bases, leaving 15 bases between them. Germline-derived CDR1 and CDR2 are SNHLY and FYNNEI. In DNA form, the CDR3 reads TGTGCCAGCAGTAGAGGTCGGGTACCCGAAAAACTGTTTTTT. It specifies CASSRGRVPEKLFF.

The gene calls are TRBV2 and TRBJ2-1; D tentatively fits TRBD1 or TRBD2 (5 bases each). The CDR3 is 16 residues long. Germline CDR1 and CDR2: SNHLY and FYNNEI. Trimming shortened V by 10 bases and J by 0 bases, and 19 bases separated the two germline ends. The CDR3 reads CATAPYGGSSYNEQFF. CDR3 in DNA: TGTGCCACCGCGCCGTATGGGGGAAGCTCCTACAATGAGCAGTTCTTC.

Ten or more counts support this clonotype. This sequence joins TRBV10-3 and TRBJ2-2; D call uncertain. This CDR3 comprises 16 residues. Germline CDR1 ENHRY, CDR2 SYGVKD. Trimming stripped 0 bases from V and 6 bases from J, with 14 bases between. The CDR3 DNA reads TGTGCCATCAGTGAGTCAGCAGGTGCATTCCCCGGGGAGCTGTTTTTT. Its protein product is CAISESAGAFPGELFF.

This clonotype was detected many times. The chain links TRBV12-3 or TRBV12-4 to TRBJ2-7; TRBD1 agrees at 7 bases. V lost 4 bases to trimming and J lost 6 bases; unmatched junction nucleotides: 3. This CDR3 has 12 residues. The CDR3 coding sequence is TGTGCCAGCAGTTGGGGACAGAGCGAGCAGTACTTC. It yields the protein CASSWGQSEQYF.

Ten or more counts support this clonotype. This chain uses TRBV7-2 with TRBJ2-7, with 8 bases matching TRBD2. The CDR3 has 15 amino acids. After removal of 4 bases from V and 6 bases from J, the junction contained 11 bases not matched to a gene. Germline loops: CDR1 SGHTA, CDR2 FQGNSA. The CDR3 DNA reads TGTGCCAGCAGCTCCCCGGGGGGGCCGGTTTTCGAGCAGTACTTC. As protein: CASSSPGGPVFEQYF.